What follows are 27 T cell receptor beta chains derived from one specimen sequenced in a study of T-cell memory formation after mild COVID-19. Each CDR3 protein is one row after TCRdb ran MiXCR on the 5' RACE reads. The data show just under 150,000 distinct CDR3 sequences, about 5.7% seen once. Input material: PBMCs or a T cell subset sorted from them (not recorded which). These receptors were obtained from an adult woman who had mild COVID-19 (a few samples of this study predate the infection). Cell type and time point are not known.

The chain uses TRBV5-1 and TRBJ2-7, with D tentatively TRBD1 (6 bases). There are 14 residues in the CDR3. From germline, CDR1 is SGHRS and CDR2 YFSETQ. V was trimmed by 1 base and J by 4 bases, leaving 12 bases between them. The CDR3 bases are TGCGCCAGCAGCTTGCTGGACAGTGGGTACGAGCAGTACTTC. It is translated as CASSLLDSGYEQYF. Combining the CDR3 with reference TRBV5-1 and TRBJ2-7 gives the whole variable domain KAGVTQTPRYLIKTRGQQVTLSCSPISGHRSVSWYQQTPGQGLQFLFEYFSETQRNKGNFPGRFSGRQFSNSRSEMNVSTLELGDSALYLCASSLLDSGYEQYFGPGTRLTVT.

The rearrangement links TRBV7-9 to TRBJ1-3, with unresolved D. CDR3 length: 15 amino acids. V was trimmed by 1 base and J by 4 bases, leaving 11 bases between them. CDR1 and CDR2 (germline): SEHNR, FQNEAQ (reference sequence). The CDR3 here is CASSLEARRGNTIYF. DNA for the CDR3: TGTGCCAGCAGCTTAGAGGCCAGAAGGGGAAACACCATATATTTT.

This clonotype was seen repeatedly, ten times or more. The chain is built from TRBV29-1 and TRBJ2-1, with 7 bases identical to TRBD1. V dropped 2 bases and J dropped 0; count of bases not matched to a gene: 4. Per germline, CDR1 SQVTM and CDR2 ANQGSEA. The CDR3 is 15 residues long. CDR3 DNA: TGCAGCGTTGAAATGGGACAGCTCTCCTACAATGAGCAGTTCTTC. Its translation: CSVEMGQLSYNEQFF.

The table lists this clonotype with many counts. The genes are TRBV7-3 and TRBJ2-2; possibly TRBD2 for D (5 bases). Germline CDR1 and CDR2: SGHTA and FQGTGA. Trimming removed 5 bases at V and 2 bases at J, with 9 bases between. CDR3 size: 14 residues. The CDR3 region is CASSLTRNTGELFF. The CDR3 region has the DNA TGTGCCAGCAGCCTCACTAGAAACACCGGGGAGCTGTTTTTT.

In this sample, this clonotype turned up a few times. The CDR3 coding sequence is TGTGCCAGCAGCTTAGGACTTACTAGGGGGGCCCGGGAGACCCAGTACTTC. Amino acid sequence: CASSLGLTRGARETQYF. The chain links TRBV7-2 to TRBJ2-5; D could derive from TRBD1 or TRBD2 (6 bases each). The CDR3 extends over 17 amino acids. Germline-derived CDR1 and CDR2 are SGHTA and FQGNSA. V was cut by 1 base and J by 5 bases, with 20 bases left in between.

This chain connects TRBV3-1 to TRBJ1-1, with D possibly TRBD1 on 5 matching bases. This CDR3 has 12 amino acids. CDR1 LGHDT and CDR2 YNNKEL come from the germline V gene (reference sequence). V was shortened by 2 bases and J by 8 bases, with 9 bases between the two germline ends. The CDR3 loop reads CASSQTPGEAFF. CDR3 coding DNA: TGTGCCAGCAGCCAAACACCAGGGGAAGCTTTCTTT.

In this sample, this clonotype turned up many times. The gene calls are TRBV5-6 and TRBJ2-3; D might be TRBD2 (6 bases). The V and J ends lost 5 bases and 5 bases respectively, with 18 bases between them. CDR3 length: 15 amino acids. Germline loops: CDR1 SGHDT, CDR2 YYEEEE. In DNA, the CDR3 is TGTGCCAGCAGGGCCTTAGCGGCCGGTCAAGATACGCAGTATTTT. Its translation is CASRALAAGQDTQYF.

This clonotype was counted only a few times. This chain connects TRBV28 to TRBJ2-3, with D tentatively TRBD2 (6 bases). Trimming left V 6 bases short and J 1 base short, with 14 bases between. This CDR3 region has 15 residues. Germline V gene sequence: CDR1 MDHEN, CDR2 SYDVKM. The CDR3 is CASSMAGPGTDTQYF. Written as DNA, the CDR3 is TGTGCCAGCAGCATGGCGGGGCCAGGCACAGATACGCAGTATTTT.

This clonotype was counted a few times. This rearrangement joins TRBV24-1 to TRBJ2-7, with D possibly being TRBD2 (6 bases). V lost 3 bases and J lost 2, with 13 bases in between. Germline-derived CDR1 and CDR2 are KGHDR and SFDVKD. The CDR3 is made up of 15 amino acids. CDR3 nucleotides: TGTGCCACCAGTGATGCGGGAAGGCTCGCCTACGAGCAGTACTTC. Translating it yields CATSDAGRLAYEQYF.

This clonotype has a handful of counts. This chain uses TRBV5-6 with TRBJ2-1; tentatively, D is TRBD1 (5 bases). This CDR3 has 14 residues. V lost 0 bases to trimming and J lost 3 bases, with 7 bases between them. Germline V gives CDR1 SGHDT, CDR2 YYEEEE. CDR3 sequence reads: CASSLGQFYNEQFF. The CDR3 DNA follows: TGTGCCAGCAGCTTGGGACAGTTCTACAATGAGCAGTTCTTC.

This clonotype has ten or more counts. This sequence joins TRBV5-1 and TRBJ2-3; 8 bases line up with TRBD2. Germline-derived CDR1 and CDR2 are SGHRS and YFSETQ. J gave up 4 bases and V 6 bases, and 13 bases lay outside the gene matches. CDR3 size: 16 residues. In DNA, the CDR3 is TGCGCCAGCACCCTCGGGGGGGCGTCGTTTCCAGATACGCAGTATTTT. Residues: CASTLGGASFPDTQYF. Variable domain in full (rest from reference TRBV5-1 and TRBJ2-3): KAGVTQTPRYLIKTRGQQVTLSCSPISGHRSVSWYQQTPGQGLQFLFEYFSETQRNKGNFPGRFSGRQFSNSRSEMNVSTLELGDSALYLCASTLGGASFPDTQYFGPGTRLTVL.

This clonotype was seen at least ten times. The rearrangement links TRBV11-2 to TRBJ1-1; weak D call: TRBD1 (5 bases). The CDR3 length is 13 residues. Trimming pared 5 bases from V and 3 bases from J, leaving 10 bases between. In germline, CDR1 is SGHAT, CDR2 FQNNGV. CDR3 DNA sequence: TGTGCCAGCAGCACCAGGGTTGACACTGAAGCTTTCTTT. Its translation: CASSTRVDTEAFF.

This clonotype turned up a few times. This rearrangement joins TRBV10-3 to TRBJ2-1; D possibly corresponds to TRBD2 (6 bases). Germline loops: CDR1 ENHRY, CDR2 SYGVKD. The CDR3 runs to 17 residues. With 3 bases removed from V and 1 base from J, the gap between germline ends came to 16 bases. CDR3 sequence reads: CAISEGSGGVSYNEQFF. The CDR3 region has the DNA TGTGCCATCAGTGAAGGTAGCGGAGGAGTATCCTACAATGAGCAGTTCTTC.

This sequence joins TRBV5-1 and TRBJ2-4, with TRBD1 matching over 9 bases. Losses at the gene ends were 3 bases for V and 1 base for J; bases not matched to a gene: 8. The germline CDR1 and CDR2 sequences are SGHRS and YFSETQ. The CDR3 length is 17 residues. CDR3 sequence: CASSWVQGARAKNIQYF. The CDR3 DNA reads TGCGCCAGCAGCTGGGTACAGGGGGCGAGGGCCAAAAACATTCAGTACTTC.

This clonotype was picked up many times. The chain combines TRBV12-3 or TRBV12-4 with TRBJ2-3, with D unresolved. The V gene lost 1 base and the J gene lost 0 bases, with 8 bases spanning the gap. The CDR3 runs 15 residues. This CDR3 is CASSLVDSSTDTQYF. The CDR3 nucleotides are TGTGCCAGCAGTTTAGTCGATTCTAGCACAGATACGCAGTATTTT.

This clonotype was counted ten times or more. J is TRBJ2-7 and V is TRBV6-6; 7 bases align to TRBD2. Per germline, CDR1 MNHNY and CDR2 SVGAGI (reference sequence). V was pared by 7 bases and J by 9 bases, with 6 bases of the junction left unmatched. The CDR3 consists of 11 residues. CDR3 sequence (DNA): TGTGCCAGCAAGCGGGACGGTGGGCAGTACTTC. This encodes CASKRDGGQYF.

The rearrangement joins TRBV12-3 or TRBV12-4 to TRBJ1-2, with unresolved D. The V and J ends lost 7 bases and 1 base respectively, with 13 bases between them. CDR3 size: 14 residues. Here the CDR3 reads CASKPALLNYGYTF. The CDR3, as DNA: TGTGCCAGCAAGCCAGCCCTCCTTAACTATGGCTACACCTTC.

This clonotype has ten or more counts. The rearrangement uses TRBV7-8 and TRBJ2-3, with 7 bases fitting TRBD2. The CDR3 is made up of 12 amino acids. V shed 5 bases, J shed 10 bases, and the junction held 6 bases outside the gene matches. The germline CDR1 and CDR2 sequences are SGHVS and FQNEAQ. CDR3 bases: TGTGCCAGCAGCCCCTCTCGGGGGGCGCAGTATTTT. It is translated as CASSPSRGAQYF.

This clonotype was seen a few times. This sequence joins TRBV5-1 and TRBJ2-1; D possibly corresponds to TRBD2 (5 bases). Germline CDR1 reads SGHRS; CDR2 reads YFSETQ. Deletions cut 2 bases from V and 7 bases from J, with 13 bases between. The CDR3 runs 14 residues. CDR3 in amino acids: CASSLASPTNEQFF. DNA of the CDR3: TGCGCCAGCAGCTTAGCTAGCCCGACTAATGAGCAGTTCTTC.

The sample holds a few counts of this clonotype. This rearrangement joins TRBV9 to TRBJ2-5; 9 bases are a match to TRBD2. The CDR3 sequence is 15 residues long. The V and J ends lost 2 bases and 2 bases, in that order; junction bases with no gene match: 4. Germline assignment: CDR1 SGDLS and CDR2 YYNGEE. CDR3 coding DNA: TGTGCCAGCAGCGTCAGTAGCGGGGGTCAAGAGACCCAGTACTTC. This codes for CASSVSSGGQETQYF.

This clonotype occurred a few times. This sequence joins TRBV5-1 and TRBJ1-2, with a weak D call TRBD1 (5 bases). V lost 6 bases to trimming and J lost 0 bases, with 9 bases between them. Germline V gives CDR1 SGHRS, CDR2 YFSETQ. The CDR3 runs to 13 residues. The CDR3: CASTREANYGYTF. For the CDR3, the DNA is TGCGCCAGCACCAGGGAGGCTAACTATGGCTACACCTTC.

This clonotype was picked up many times. This chain joins TRBV11-2 and TRBJ2-3; TRBD2 matches 13 bases. Trimming removed 5 bases from V and 7 bases from J; junction bases left unmatched: 9. The germline V gene has CDR1 SGHAT and CDR2 FQNNGV. There are 16 residues in the CDR3. The CDR3 reads CASSAPGTSGAYTQYF. The DNA of the CDR3 is TGTGCCAGCAGCGCACCGGGGACTAGCGGGGCTTATACGCAGTATTTT.

This clonotype came up a few times. CDR3 protein: CASSSGTSGGRGDTQYF. DNA for the CDR3: TGCGCCAGCAGCTCCGGGACTAGCGGGGGCCGGGGAGATACGCAGTATTTT. J is TRBJ2-3 and V is TRBV5-1; 14 bases map to TRBD2. Unmatched junction bases numbered 8, after V lost 3 bases and J lost 5 bases. This CDR3 comprises 17 residues. Germline CDR1 SGHRS, CDR2 YFSETQ.

The chain joins TRBV5-6 to TRBJ2-4, with TRBD1 matching 8 bases. The CDR3 contains 18 residues. CDR1 is SGHDT, CDR2 YYEEEE, per germline. Trimming at V came to 0 bases and at J to 0 bases, leaving 8 bases not matched to a gene. CDR3 in amino acids: CASSLASGQGLAKNIQYF. CDR3 nucleotide sequence: TGTGCCAGCAGCTTGGCGTCTGGACAGGGTCTAGCCAAAAACATTCAGTACTTC.

This clonotype was counted a few times. The chain links TRBV7-2 to TRBJ1-2, with 7 positions matching TRBD1. This CDR3 has 14 amino acids. Germline V gene sequence: CDR1 SGHTA, CDR2 FQGNSA. Trimming at V came to 6 bases and at J to 8 bases, leaving 12 bases not matched to a gene. CDR3 loop: CASSYRQGGYGYTF. CDR3 bases: TGTGCCAGCAGTTATCGACAGGGTGGCTACGGCTACACCTTC.

In its sample, this clonotype was seen a few times. The chain is built from TRBV12-3 or TRBV12-4 and TRBJ1-1; 11 bases agree with TRBD1. This CDR3 comprises 14 residues. J was trimmed by 7 bases and V by 6 bases; bases with no gene match: 7. DNA for the CDR3: TGTGCCAGCAGGCGGACAGGGGGCAGCCTTGAAGCTTTCTTT. Residues: CASRRTGGSLEAFF.

This clonotype has ten or more counts. The V and J genes are TRBV30 and TRBJ1-1, with D possibly matching TRBD1 (5 bases). Trimming took 3 bases from V and 5 from J, leaving 13 bases between them. The germline V gene has CDR1 GTSNPN and CDR2 SVGIG (reference sequence). The CDR3 runs 13 residues. The CDR3 DNA reads as TGTGCCTGGAGAGGTCAGGGACGGACTGAAGCTTTCTTT. Translated, it gives CAWRGQGRTEAFF.